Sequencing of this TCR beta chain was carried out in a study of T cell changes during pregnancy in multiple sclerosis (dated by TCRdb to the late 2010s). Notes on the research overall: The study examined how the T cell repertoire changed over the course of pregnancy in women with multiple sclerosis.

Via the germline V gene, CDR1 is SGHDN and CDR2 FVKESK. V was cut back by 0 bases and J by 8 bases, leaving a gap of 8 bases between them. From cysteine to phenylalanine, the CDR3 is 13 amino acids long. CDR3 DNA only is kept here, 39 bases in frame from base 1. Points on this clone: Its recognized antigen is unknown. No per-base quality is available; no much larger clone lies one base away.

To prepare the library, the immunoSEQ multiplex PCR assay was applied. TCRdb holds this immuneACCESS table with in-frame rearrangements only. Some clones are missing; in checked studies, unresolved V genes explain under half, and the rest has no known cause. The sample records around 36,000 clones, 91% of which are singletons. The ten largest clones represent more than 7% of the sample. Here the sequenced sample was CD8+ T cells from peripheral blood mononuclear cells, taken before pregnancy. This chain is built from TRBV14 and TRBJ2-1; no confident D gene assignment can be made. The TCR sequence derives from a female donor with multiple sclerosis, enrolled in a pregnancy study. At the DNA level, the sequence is TGTGCCAGCAGCCAAGACCCAAGCGATGAGCAGTTCTTC. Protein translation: CASSQDPSDEQFF.